The 30 T cell receptor beta chains below were found in one sample sequenced in a study of blood T cell repertoires in COVID-19. Clones were sequenced by immunoSEQ multiplex PCR, and TCRdb holds only the in-frame ones, with some missing. The table records roughly 130,000 clones, approximately 88% of them present only once. The sample was peripheral blood. These receptors were obtained from a man aged 60 to 75 with active or convalescent COVID-19.

V is TRBV27 and J is TRBJ1-1; D gene unclear. Germline CDR1 reads MNHEY; CDR2 reads SMNVEV (reference sequence). This CDR3 comprises 15 residues. Deletions cut 5 bases from V and 0 bases from J, with 13 bases between. The CDR3 DNA reads as TGTGCCAGCAGTCCCCAGGAGGATCTGAACACTGAAGCTTTCTTT. Amino acid sequence: CASSPQEDLNTEAFF.

The chain combines TRBV6-5 with TRBJ2-1; the match to TRBD2 covers 12 bases. From germline, CDR1 is MNHEY and CDR2 SVGAGI. Unmatched junction bases numbered 6, after V lost 6 bases and J lost 6 bases. This CDR3 spans 15 amino acids. The CDR3 sequence: CASRRTSGIGNEQFF. The CDR3 DNA reads as TGTGCCAGCAGACGGACTAGCGGGATCGGCAATGAGCAGTTCTTC.

This clone was recorded once. The chain combines TRBV5-1 with TRBJ1-5; tentatively, D is TRBD1 (6 bases). Germline-derived CDR1 and CDR2 are SGHRS and YFSETQ. Trimming removed 0 bases from V and 1 base from J, with 14 bases in between. The CDR3 consists of 17 residues. In DNA form, the CDR3 reads TGCGCCAGCAGCTTGGACCCCAGGGGCCAAAGCAATCAGCCCCAGCATTTT. Protein sequence: CASSLDPRGQSNQPQHF.

This sequence joins TRBV28 and TRBJ2-1; TRBD1 aligns across 7 bases. V was clipped by 5 bases and J by 5 bases; unmatched bases: 3. The V gene's germline CDR1 is MDHEN and CDR2 SYDVKM. CDR3 size: 13 residues. The CDR3 sequence is CASSDRVDNEQFF. CDR3 DNA sequence: TGTGCCAGCAGTGACAGGGTCGACAATGAGCAGTTCTTC.

The chain combines TRBV7-2 with TRBJ2-2, with D perhaps TRBD1 (6 bases). Per the germline V gene, CDR1 is SGHTA and CDR2 is FQGNSA. CDR3 length: 15 amino acids. Trimming left V 0 bases short and J 6 bases short, with 11 bases between. The CDR3 protein is CASSLATGYAGELFF. CDR3 DNA: TGTGCCAGCAGCTTAGCGACAGGTTATGCCGGGGAGCTGTTTTTT.

This clone was seen a few times. The chain links TRBV3-1 (or the pseudogene TRBV3-2) to TRBJ2-3; a weak D match, TRBD2 (6 bases). This CDR3 comprises 15 residues. Germline CDR1 is LGHDT and CDR2 is YNNKEL (reference sequence). With 1 base removed from V and 2 bases from J, the gap between germline ends came to 10 bases. CDR3 protein: CASSQAAGLTDTQYF. DNA for the CDR3: TGTGCCAGCAGCCAAGCAGCGGGCCTCACAGATACGCAGTATTTT.

The V call is TRBV7-2, the J call TRBJ2-6; a possible D gene is TRBD1 (6 bases). V lost 1 base and J 5 bases, leaving 12 bases between the germline ends. Germline V gene sequence: CDR1 SGHTA, CDR2 FQGNSA. This CDR3 contains 16 residues. In DNA, the CDR3 is TGTGCCAGCAGCTTAGTGGTAACAGGGAGGGCCAACGTCCTGACTTTC. Protein product: CASSLVVTGRANVLTF.

CDR3: CASSLRALMNTEAFF. The CDR3 nucleotides read TGTGCCAGCAGTTTAAGAGCGTTAATGAACACTGAAGCTTTCTTT. The gene calls are TRBV27 and TRBJ1-1; D gene ambiguous. Germline V CDR1 and CDR2: MNHEY, SMNVEV (reference sequence). V was pared by 2 bases and J by 0 bases, with 10 bases between. The CDR3 is made up of 15 amino acids.

The rearrangement links TRBV6-5 to TRBJ1-3; D is ambiguous. Germline V gene data show CDR1 as MNHEY and CDR2 as SVGAGI. This CDR3 spans 11 amino acids. V lost 2 bases and J lost 16, with 12 bases in between. For the CDR3, the DNA is TGTGCCAGCAGTTACCTCGGGGAGTCGTATTTT. This translates into CASSYLGESYF.

This rearrangement joins TRBV6-6 to TRBJ1-6; no definite D call. The CDR3 is 15 residues long. The V end was cut by 1 base, the J end by 15 bases, with 19 bases between. Germline-derived CDR1 and CDR2 are MNHNY and SVGAGI (reference sequence). CDR3 DNA: TGTGCCAGCAGTTACTTGTCGGTCGGGGTGGGCCTCCTCCACTTT. It translates to CASSYLSVGVGLLHF.

This clone was observed a single time. CDR3 amino acids: CASSELGLAGGPRYNEQFF. The CDR3 DNA reads as TGTGCCAGCAGTGAACTAGGACTAGCGGGAGGGCCGAGGTACAATGAGCAGTTCTTC. V gene TRBV2 combines with J gene TRBJ2-1; 15 bases fit TRBD2. Germline V lookup: CDR1 SNHLY, CDR2 FYNNEI. V lost 2 bases to trimming and J lost 4 bases; unmatched junction nucleotides: 9. This CDR3 has 19 residues. The full variable domain, rest sourced from reference TRBV2 and TRBJ2-1, is EPEVTQTPSHQVTQMGQEVILRCVPISNHLYFYWYRQILGQKVEFLVSFYNNEISEKSEIFDDQFSVERPDGSNFTLKIRSTKLEDSAMYFCASSELGLAGGPRYNEQFFGPGTRLTVL.

The chain is built from TRBV5-6 and TRBJ2-5, with D perhaps TRBD1 (6 bases). The CDR3 sequence is 13 residues long. Germline V CDR1 and CDR2: SGHDT, YYEEEE. Trimming took 3 bases from V and 4 from J, leaving 10 bases between them. Written as DNA, the CDR3 is TGTGCCAGCAGCTCACAGGGATTAGAGACCCAGTACTTC. Its translation is CASSSQGLETQYF.

This chain uses TRBV5-1 with TRBJ2-7, with D possibly matching TRBD2 (7 bases). V lost 4 bases and J 3 bases, leaving 11 bases between the germline ends. CDR3 length: 13 amino acids. Looked up from germline, CDR1 is SGHRS and CDR2 is YFSETQ. The CDR3 here is CASSRGGGYEQYF. Written as DNA, the CDR3 is TGCGCCAGCAGCAGGGGGGGAGGCTACGAGCAGTACTTC.

V is TRBV6-6 and J is TRBJ1-1, with D perhaps TRBD1 (5 bases). In germline, CDR1 is MNHNY, CDR2 SVGAGI (reference sequence). With 7 bases removed from V and 3 bases from J, the gap between germline ends came to 9 bases. CDR3 size: 12 residues. The CDR3 DNA follows: TGTGCCAGCAAAGAAGGGGACACTGAAGCTTTCTTT. Translation: CASKEGDTEAFF.

This chain uses TRBV7-2 with TRBJ1-2; TRBD1 matches 9 bases. The CDR3 length is 14 residues. With 6 bases clipped from V and 4 bases from J, the junction kept 6 bases outside the gene matches. Germline-derived CDR1 and CDR2 are SGHTA and FQGNSA. CDR3 DNA sequence: TGTGCCAGCAGTGCCGGACAGGGGATCTATGGCTACACCTTC. Translation: CASSAGQGIYGYTF. Looking up the rest from reference TRBV7-2 and TRBJ1-2 gives the full variable domain: GAGVSQSPSNKVTEKGKDVELRCDPISGHTALYWYRQSLGQGLEFLIYFQGNSAPDKSGLPSDRFSAERTGGSVSTLTIQRTQQEDSAVYLCASSAGQGIYGYTFGSGTRLTVV.

The chain's CDR3 is CASTWGQNSNQPQHF. CDR3 bases: TGTGCCAGCACCTGGGGACAGAATAGCAATCAGCCCCAGCATTTT. The chain joins TRBV28 to TRBJ1-5, with TRBD1 identical over 7 bases. Germline lookup yields CDR1 MDHEN and CDR2 SYDVKM. The junction had 6 bases not matched to a gene; V was cut back by 7 bases and J by 0 bases. The CDR3 totals 15 residues.

The genes are TRBV7-9 and TRBJ1-1; TRBD1 agrees at 7 bases. V lost 6 bases to trimming and J lost 4 bases; unmatched junction nucleotides: 5. Germline loops: CDR1 SEHNR, CDR2 FQNEAQ (reference sequence). The CDR3 is made up of 13 amino acids. For the CDR3, the DNA is TGTGCCAGCAGTCGAACAGGGGCCACTGAAGCTTTCTTT. Translating gives CASSRTGATEAFF. Together with reference TRBV7-9 and TRBJ1-1, the CDR3 gives the full variable domain: DTGVSQNPRHKITKRGQNVTFRCDPISEHNRLYWYRQTLGQGPEFLTYFQNEAQLEKSRLLSDRFSAERPKGSFSTLEIQRTEQGDSAMYLCASSRTGATEAFFGQGTRLTVV.

The chain carries TRBV10-3 and TRBJ1-6; D is perhaps TRBD1 (6 bases). CDR1 is ENHRY and CDR2 is SYGVKD in the germline V gene. The CDR3 is 13 residues long. The V end was cut by 8 bases, the J end by 10 bases, with 15 bases between. In nucleotides, the CDR3 is TGTGCCATCGGGATAGACAGGAGGTCACCCCTCCACTTT. Its translation: CAIGIDRRSPLHF.

The chain employs TRBV5-5 and TRBJ2-1; no clear D. CDR3 size: 12 residues. V lost 2 bases and J lost 6, with 6 bases in between. In germline, CDR1 is SGHKS, CDR2 YYEKEE (reference sequence). The CDR3 DNA is TGTGCCAGCAGCTTTTACGGCAATGAGCAGTTCTTC. As protein: CASSFYGNEQFF. The full variable domain, its missing parts supplied by reference TRBV5-5 and TRBJ2-1, is DAGVTQSPTHLIKTRGQQVTLRCSPISGHKSVSWYQQVLGQGPQFIFQYYEKEERGRGNFPDRFSARQFPNYSSELNVNALLLGDSALYLCASSFYGNEQFFGPGTRLTVL.

This clone has a single count. V usage is TRBV28 and J usage is TRBJ2-3; D perhaps matches TRBD1 (5 bases). The V end lost 0 bases, the J end lost 1 base, and 5 bases lay between the germline ends. The germline V gene encodes CDR1 MDHEN and CDR2 SYDVKM. The CDR3 loop spans 14 amino acids. Written as DNA, the CDR3 is TGTGCCAGCAGTTTATGGGGGCGCACAGATACGCAGTATTTT. This translates into CASSLWGRTDTQYF.

V gene TRBV9 combines with J gene TRBJ1-5; D gene uncertain. Trimming removed 2 bases from V and 0 bases from J, with 9 bases in between. Germline CDR1 reads SGDLS; CDR2 reads YYNGEE. The CDR3 is made up of 15 amino acids. The CDR3 loop reads CASSVSPNSNQPQHF. For the CDR3, the DNA is TGTGCCAGCAGCGTCAGTCCGAATAGCAATCAGCCCCAGCATTTT.

V and J are TRBV25-1 and TRBJ2-5; maybe TRBD2 (6 bases). V lost 3 bases and J lost 0, with 11 bases in between. The CDR3 loop spans 15 amino acids. CDR1 and CDR2 from the germline V gene are MGHDK and SYGVNS. The CDR3 coding sequence is TGTGCCAGCAGTGATTATAGCGGATACCAAGAGACCCAGTACTTC. This encodes CASSDYSGYQETQYF.

The DNA of the CDR3 is TGTGCCAGCAGCTTATACAGGCAAGAGACCCAGTACTTC. Its protein product is CASSLYRQETQYF. This rearrangement joins TRBV11-3 to TRBJ2-5, with a tentative D call TRBD1 (5 bases). The ends were cut back, 2 bases at V and 2 bases at J, with 6 bases in the middle. The CDR3 runs 13 residues. CDR1 and CDR2 from the germline V gene are SGHNT and YENEEA.

The chain recombines TRBV19 with TRBJ2-7; TRBD2 might be the D (5 bases). The V gene's germline CDR1 is LNHDA and CDR2 SQIVND (reference sequence). The ends were cut back, 3 bases at V and 2 bases at J, with 17 bases in the middle. This CDR3 contains 16 residues. Here the CDR3 DNA reads TGTGCCAGTAGTATTCAAGCGGTAGGCGCCGCCTACGAGCAGTACTTC. The encoded protein is CASSIQAVGAAYEQYF. Based on the CDR3 plus reference TRBV19 and TRBJ2-7, the full variable domain is DGGITQSPKYLFRKEGQNVTLSCEQNLNHDAMYWYRQDPGQGLRLIYYSQIVNDFQKGDIAEGYSVSREKKESFPLTVTSAQKNPTAFYLCASSIQAVGAAYEQYFGPGTRLTVT.

The chain couples TRBV27 to TRBJ2-7; 12 bases align to TRBD1. Germline V gene sequence: CDR1 MNHEY, CDR2 SMNVEV (reference sequence). The CDR3 has 15 amino acids. V gave up 5 bases and J gave up 5 bases; unmatched junction bases: 7. The CDR3 region has the DNA TGTGCCAGCAGTCCAAGGGACAGGGGGCGTAACGAGCAGTACTTC. Its translation is CASSPRDRGRNEQYF.

The chain links TRBV24-1 to TRBJ2-1, with 8 positions matching TRBD2. The junction had 0 bases not matched to a gene; V was cut back by 0 bases and J by 3 bases. Germline-derived CDR1 and CDR2 are KGHDR and SFDVKD. The CDR3 length is 15 residues. The CDR3 here is CATSDLAGGYNEQFF. CDR3 in DNA: TGTGCCACCAGTGATTTGGCGGGAGGCTACAATGAGCAGTTCTTC.

The chain combines TRBV15 with TRBJ1-6; no clear D gene. Germline V gene lookup returns CDR1 LNHNV and CDR2 YYDKDF (reference sequence). The CDR3 is made up of 15 amino acids. The V and J ends lost 1 base and 3 bases respectively, with 7 bases between them. The CDR3 loop reads CATSRVTDYNSPLHF. CDR3 bases: TGTGCCACCAGCAGAGTTACAGACTATAATTCACCCCTCCACTTT.

The chain links TRBV27 to TRBJ2-1; a weak D match, TRBD2 (5 bases). The CDR3 consists of 13 residues. Looked up from germline, CDR1 is MNHEY and CDR2 is SMNVEV (reference sequence). Deletions cut 5 bases from V and 10 bases from J, with 15 bases between. In DNA form, the CDR3 reads TGTGCCAGCAGTCCCCGGGATGGCCGAGAGCAGTTCTTC. Amino acids: CASSPRDGREQFF.

The V gene is TRBV28, the J gene TRBJ2-7, with 8 bases matching TRBD1. The CDR3 consists of 13 residues. Looked up from germline, CDR1 is MDHEN and CDR2 is SYDVKM. After removal of 6 bases from V and 3 bases from J, the junction contained 4 bases not matched to a gene. The CDR3 protein is CASRGTGYYEQYF. The CDR3 coding sequence is TGTGCCAGCAGGGGGACAGGATACTACGAGCAGTACTTC.

The rearrangement links TRBV5-1 to TRBJ2-1, with D possibly TRBD2 on 6 matching bases. V lost 0 bases and J 3 bases, leaving 10 bases between the germline ends. The CDR3 consists of 15 residues. Germline CDR1 and CDR2: SGHRS and YFSETQ. CDR3 amino acids: CASSLGRGGYNEQFF. The DNA for the CDR3 is TGCGCCAGCAGCTTGGGAAGGGGAGGCTACAATGAGCAGTTCTTC.